These 21 T cell receptor beta chains were all obtained from the same sample, sequenced in a study of blood T cell repertoires in COVID-19. Profiled with immunoSEQ multiplex PCR; TCRdb holds only in-frame clones, not every one. The sample records about 200,000 clones, around 80% being singletons. The source material was PBMCs or T cells enriched from blood (not recorded which). The source of these receptors is a woman in her 40s with acute COVID-19.

This clone was picked up a small number of times. Distinct nucleotide sequences in the sample also encode this CDR3. J is TRBJ1-6 and V is TRBV27; 10 positions match TRBD1. The CDR3 has 16 residues. V lost 5 bases, J lost 7 bases, and 8 bases stayed unmatched. Germline V gene sequence: CDR1 MNHEY, CDR2 SMNVEV (reference sequence). The CDR3 DNA follows: TGTGCCAGCAGTCTAAGACCGGGACAGGGGAATTCACCCCTCCACTTT. Its translation: CASSLRPGQGNSPLHF.

The V and J genes are TRBV30 and TRBJ1-3, with D unclear. The CDR3 loop spans 15 amino acids. The ends were cut back, 0 bases at V and 0 bases at J, with 9 bases in the middle. Per germline, CDR1 GTSNPN and CDR2 SVGIG (reference sequence). The CDR3 coding sequence is TGTGCCTGGAGTGTGGGCCCGAGCTCTGGAAACACCATATATTTT. The encoded protein is CAWSVGPSSGNTIYF.

This rearrangement joins TRBV6-5 to TRBJ1-2; D not certain. From germline, CDR1 is MNHEY and CDR2 SVGAGI. The CDR3 length is 15 residues. V was pared by 7 bases and J by 4 bases, with 19 bases between. The CDR3 coding sequence is TGTGCCAGCATCCGTCCCTCCCAGGTCGGCTATGGCTACACCTTC. This translates into CASIRPSQVGYGYTF.

V gene TRBV9 combines with J gene TRBJ2-5, with D tentatively TRBD1 (5 bases). In germline, CDR1 is SGDLS, CDR2 YYNGEE. The CDR3 runs 13 residues. Trimming took off 0 bases at V and 5 bases at J, with 8 bases between the two ends. CDR3 nucleotides: TGTGCCAGCAGCGTAGGGGGCGCGGAGACCCAGTACTTC. The encoded protein is CASSVGGAETQYF.

This rearrangement joins TRBV11-3 to TRBJ2-1; D ambiguous. Trimming pared 5 bases from V and 10 bases from J, leaving 12 bases between. The CDR3 has 12 amino acids. CDR1 is SGHNT, CDR2 YENEEA, per germline. CDR3 sequence (DNA): TGTGCCAGCAGCCGAGGCTCCTACGAGCAGTTCTTC. Amino acids: CASSRGSYEQFF. The variable domain in full, with the rest retrieved from reference TRBV11-3 and TRBJ2-1, is EAGVVQSPRYKIIEKKQPVAFWCNPISGHNTLYWYLQNLGQGPELLIRYENEEAVDDSQLPKDRFSAERLKGVDSTLKIQPAELGDSAVYLCASSRGSYEQFFGPGTRLTVL.

The chain is built from TRBV28 and TRBJ1-5, with 7 bases that match TRBD1. The CDR3 is 17 amino acids. The junction had 16 bases not matched to a gene; V was cut back by 6 bases and J by 5 bases. Germline V CDR1 and CDR2: MDHEN, SYDVKM. This CDR3 is CASRPHTQGPRDQPQHF. In nucleotides, the CDR3 is TGTGCCAGCAGGCCTCATACACAGGGGCCCCGCGATCAGCCCCAGCATTTT.

The chain carries TRBV19 and TRBJ1-5; D is undetermined. Germline CDR1 LNHDA, CDR2 SQIVND (reference sequence). The CDR3 loop spans 15 amino acids. V was clipped by 5 bases and J by 1 base, with 12 bases between them. The CDR3 DNA sequence: TGTGCCAGTAGTTCCTGGGCCCGGAGCAATCAGCCCCAGCATTTT. Translated, it gives CASSSWARSNQPQHF. Supplemented by reference TRBV19 and TRBJ1-5, the full variable domain reads DGGITQSPKYLFRKEGQNVTLSCEQNLNHDAMYWYRQDPGQGLRLIYYSQIVNDFQKGDIAEGYSVSREKKESFPLTVTSAQKNPTAFYLCASSSWARSNQPQHFGDGTRLSIL.

This rearrangement joins TRBV30 to TRBJ1-2; 8 bases map to TRBD1. The CDR3 is 14 amino acids. Germline V gives CDR1 GTSNPN, CDR2 SVGIG (reference sequence). Unmatched junction bases numbered 7, after V lost 3 bases and J lost 4 bases. The CDR3 reads CAWSAQGGVYGYTF. The CDR3 coding sequence is TGTGCCTGGAGCGCACAGGGGGGAGTCTATGGCTACACCTTC.

The chain has TRBV27 and TRBJ2-1; tentative D call: TRBD2 (6 bases). The CDR3 loop spans 14 amino acids. The V end was cut by 2 bases, the J end by 6 bases, with 11 bases between. In germline, CDR1 is MNHEY, CDR2 SMNVEV (reference sequence). The CDR3 bases are TGTGCCAGCAGTTTACAGACTAGAGGCAATGAGCAGTTCTTC. Translated: CASSLQTRGNEQFF.

This rearrangement joins TRBV7-9 to TRBJ2-7; TRBD1 matches 7 bases. With V trimmed by 6 bases and J by 6 bases, 11 bases remained unmatched. The CDR3 contains 14 residues. Germline loops: CDR1 SEHNR, CDR2 FQNEAQ (reference sequence). CDR3 in amino acids: CASSYDRVGGEQYF. The CDR3 DNA sequence: TGTGCCAGCAGTTATGACAGGGTCGGTGGCGAGCAGTACTTC.

This clone was detected a few times. The genes are TRBV9 and TRBJ1-3; perhaps TRBD1 as D (5 bases). CDR1 is SGDLS and CDR2 is YYNGEE in the germline V gene. This CDR3 has 13 residues. V was trimmed by 7 bases and J by 0 bases, leaving 8 bases between them. The CDR3 sequence: CASGADSGNTIYF. The CDR3 coding sequence is TGTGCCAGCGGGGCGGACTCTGGAAACACCATATATTTT.

Ten or more counts support this clone. The chain carries TRBV7-9 and TRBJ2-2; no clear D. Germline CDR1 SEHNR, CDR2 FQNEAQ (reference sequence). The CDR3 runs to 17 residues. Trimming left V 5 bases short and J 6 bases short, with 22 bases between. CDR3 sequence: CASSAKLSISPAGELFF. The CDR3 DNA follows: TGTGCCAGCAGCGCAAAGTTGAGCATTAGCCCCGCCGGGGAGCTGTTTTTT.

The chain carries TRBV29-1 and TRBJ2-1, with D possibly matching TRBD1 (5 bases). The CDR3 consists of 13 residues. Trimming left V 8 bases short and J 6 bases short, with 17 bases between. Germline-derived CDR1 and CDR2 are SQVTM and ANQGSEA. CDR3 nucleotides: TGCAGCTCCAACAAGGGGAATCCCAATGAGCAGTTCTTC. As protein: CSSNKGNPNEQFF.

The chain joins TRBV5-4 to TRBJ1-1; 9 bases line up with TRBD1. V trimming: 3 bases; J trimming: 5 bases; junction bases outside the gene matches: 5. The CDR3 length is 14 residues. Germline assignment: CDR1 SGHNT and CDR2 YYREEE (reference sequence). In DNA form, the CDR3 reads TGTGCCAGCAGCTCGGACAGGGGAAGGACTGAAGCTTTCTTT. This codes for CASSSDRGRTEAFF.

This clone has just a few counts. The V and J genes are TRBV24-1 and TRBJ1-2; D remains unclear. The CDR3 length is 13 residues. The V gene lost 6 bases and the J gene lost 3 bases, with 10 bases spanning the gap. Germline CDR1 KGHDR, CDR2 SFDVKD. CDR3 in amino acids: CATSSQEYYGYTF. CDR3 bases: TGTGCCACCAGTTCGCAGGAATACTATGGCTACACCTTC.

The chain combines TRBV11-2 with TRBJ1-1; TRBD1 matches 7 bases. After removal of 7 bases from V and 1 base from J, the junction contained 6 bases not matched to a gene. This CDR3 has 14 residues. Looked up from germline, CDR1 is SGHAT and CDR2 is FQNNGV. The CDR3 DNA reads as TGTGCCAGCAACCGACAGGGCCAGAACACTGAAGCTTTCTTT. Its protein product is CASNRQGQNTEAFF.

The chain is built from TRBV25-1 and TRBJ1-5; the match to TRBD1 covers 9 bases. V lost 1 base, J lost 4 bases, and 5 bases stayed unmatched. The CDR3 contains 16 residues. CDR1 is MGHDK and CDR2 is SYGVNS in the germline V gene. Here the CDR3 reads CASSESGTGMNQPQHF. The CDR3 nucleotides are TGTGCCAGCAGTGAATCAGGGACAGGGATGAATCAGCCCCAGCATTTT.

This sequence joins TRBV9 and TRBJ1-4; weak D call: TRBD1 (6 bases). Germline lookup yields CDR1 SGDLS and CDR2 YYNGEE. Trimming stripped 4 bases from V and 0 bases from J, with 10 bases between. The CDR3 loop spans 15 amino acids. This CDR3 is CASSPRTATNEKLFF. CDR3 DNA: TGTGCCAGCAGCCCCCGGACAGCAACTAATGAAAAACTGTTTTTT.

The J gene is TRBJ1-4, the V gene TRBV11-2, with TRBD1 as a possible D gene (5 bases). CDR1 and CDR2 (germline): SGHAT, FQNNGV. V was shortened by 3 bases and J by 8 bases, with 16 bases between the two germline ends. This CDR3 has 15 residues. CDR3 nucleotide sequence: TGTGCCAGCAGCTTCGGGGGGTCGGCGCGGGAAAAACTGTTTTTT. Protein product: CASSFGGSAREKLFF.

The chain couples TRBV24-1 to TRBJ2-3; D perhaps matches TRBD1 (7 bases). Trimming stripped 3 bases from V and 4 bases from J, with 19 bases between. Germline CDR1 and CDR2: KGHDR and SFDVKD. CDR3 length equals 17 residues. CDR3 coding DNA: TGTGCCACCAGTGATGCCGGGGGTAGGGGGCTTCCAGATACGCAGTATTTT. Translated, it gives CATSDAGGRGLPDTQYF.

V is TRBV19 and J is TRBJ1-2, with a tentative D call TRBD1 (5 bases). CDR3 length: 13 amino acids. Trimming left V 3 bases short and J 6 bases short, with 11 bases between. The V gene's germline CDR1 is LNHDA and CDR2 SQIVND (reference sequence). The CDR3 spells CASSIRQSDGYTF. The DNA of the CDR3 is TGTGCCAGTAGTATTCGACAGTCAGATGGCTACACCTTC.